Listed below are T cell receptor beta chains from one sample, sequenced in a study of blood T cell repertoires in COVID-19. This table comes from immunoSEQ multiplex PCR, and its TCRdb copy is limited to in-frame clones, with some not included. The sample holds around 250,000 clones, approximately 86% seen once. The source material was peripheral blood. All receptors come from a woman aged 55-75 years who had recovered from COVID-19. The CDR3 runs from the conserved cysteine through the conserved F or W. The D gene is left open where the match is weak. Clone sizes are given selectively: once, few, many, or a class where the clone is expanded.

d_call: .
j_call: TRBJ1-1
clone_size: .
v_call: TRBV4-1
cdr3_aa: CASSFQGKGQVNTEAFF
cdr3_nt: TGCGCCAGCAGCTTTCAGGGGAAGGGGCAGGTGAACACTGAAGCTTTCTTT

d_call: .
j_call: TRBJ1-3
clone_size: .
v_call: TRBV7-2
cdr3_aa: CASSRSSIPRSGNTIYF
cdr3_nt: TGTGCCAGCAGCAGGAGCTCTATTCCTCGCTCTGGAAACACCATATATTTT

d_call: TRBD1
j_call: TRBJ1-2
clone_size: .
v_call: TRBV2
cdr3_aa: CASSEQGAWNGYTF
cdr3_nt: TGTGCCAGCAGCGAACAGGGGGCGTGGAATGGCTACACCTTC

d_call: .
j_call: TRBJ1-2
clone_size: once
v_call: TRBV19
cdr3_aa: CASSGASYTF
cdr3_nt: TGTGCCAGTAGTGGGGCTAGTTACACCTTC

d_call: .
j_call: TRBJ1-1
clone_size: .
v_call: TRBV19
cdr3_aa: CGSTGNTEAFF
cdr3_nt: TGTGGCTCAACAGGAAACACTGAAGCTTTCTTT

d_call: .
j_call: TRBJ2-5
clone_size: .
v_call: TRBV6-4
cdr3_aa: CASSGQEIQYF
cdr3_nt: TGTGCCAGCAGTGGACAAGAGATCCAGTACTTC

d_call: TRBD2
j_call: TRBJ2-1
clone_size: .
v_call: TRBV6-6
cdr3_aa: CASNERGEGEQFF
cdr3_nt: TGTGCCAGCAACGAGCGGGGGGAGGGTGAGCAGTTCTTC

d_call: TRBD1
j_call: TRBJ2-7
clone_size: .
v_call: TRBV28
cdr3_aa: CASSKLPTGDYEQYF
cdr3_nt: TGTGCCAGCAGTAAACTCCCGACAGGGGACTACGAGCAGTACTTC

d_call: .
j_call: TRBJ2-1
clone_size: .
v_call: TRBV7-2
cdr3_aa: CASSLGRVSNEQFF
cdr3_nt: TGTGCCAGCAGCCTTGGGCGGGTTAGCAATGAGCAGTTCTTC

d_call: TRBD1
j_call: TRBJ2-5
clone_size: once
v_call: TRBV5-6
cdr3_aa: CASSSGQGNQYF
cdr3_nt: TGTGCCAGCAGCTCGGGACAGGGGAACCAGTACTTC

d_call: .
j_call: TRBJ2-7
clone_size: .
v_call: TRBV27
cdr3_aa: CASSRNRDVYEQYF
cdr3_nt: TGTGCCAGCAGTCGTAACAGGGATGTGTACGAGCAGTACTTC

d_call: TRBD1
j_call: TRBJ1-5
clone_size: .
v_call: TRBV28
cdr3_aa: CASSRDRYNQPQHF
cdr3_nt: TGTGCCAGCAGTCGGGACAGATACAATCAGCCCCAGCATTTT

d_call: .
j_call: TRBJ1-1
clone_size: .
v_call: TRBV7-9
cdr3_aa: CASSFIQGAAEAFF
cdr3_nt: TGTGCCAGCAGCTTTATACAGGGAGCCGCTGAAGCTTTCTTT

d_call: TRBD2
j_call: TRBJ2-3
clone_size: .
v_call: TRBV19
cdr3_aa: CASSDAGGDTQYF
cdr3_nt: TGTGCCAGTAGTGATGCGGGGGGGGATACGCAGTATTTT

d_call: TRBD1
j_call: TRBJ1-6
clone_size: .
v_call: TRBV5-1
cdr3_aa: CASSLERQGESPLHF
cdr3_nt: TGCGCCAGCAGCTTGGAGCGGCAGGGGGAATCACCCCTCCACTTT

d_call: TRBD1
j_call: TRBJ2-7
clone_size: .
v_call: TRBV11-2
cdr3_aa: CASSFDRVQGYF
cdr3_nt: TGTGCCAGCAGCTTCGACAGGGTCCAAGGGTACTTC

d_call: .
j_call: TRBJ1-2
clone_size: .
v_call: TRBV5-1
cdr3_aa: CASSLGQGGGYTF
cdr3_nt: TGCGCCAGCAGCTTGGGGCAGGGTGGTGGCTACACCTTC

d_call: TRBD2
j_call: TRBJ2-5
clone_size: .
v_call: TRBV5-1
cdr3_aa: CASSIGSGGFQETQYF
cdr3_nt: TGCGCCAGCAGCATTGGGAGCGGGGGATTCCAAGAGACCCAGTACTTC

d_call: TRBD2
j_call: TRBJ2-7
clone_size: .
v_call: TRBV6-5
cdr3_aa: CASSFSGGGWRDEQYF
cdr3_nt: TGTGCCAGCAGTTTTAGCGGGGGGGGTTGGCGGGACGAGCAGTACTTC

d_call: .
j_call: TRBJ2-3
clone_size: .
v_call: TRBV10-3
cdr3_aa: CAISKKGLVNTDTQYF
cdr3_nt: TGTGCCATCAGTAAAAAGGGGCTGGTCAACACAGATACGCAGTATTTT

d_call: TRBD2
j_call: TRBJ2-1
clone_size: .
v_call: TRBV28
cdr3_aa: CASVLGGAGNEQFF
cdr3_nt: TGTGCCAGCGTCCTCGGGGGGGCGGGGAATGAGCAGTTCTTC

d_call: TRBD2
j_call: TRBJ2-1
clone_size: .
v_call: TRBV11-2
cdr3_aa: CASSLSGGAYNEQFF
cdr3_nt: TGTGCCAGCAGCTTATCCGGGGGGGCCTACAATGAGCAGTTCTTC

d_call: TRBD2
j_call: TRBJ2-1
clone_size: once
v_call: TRBV10-3
cdr3_aa: CAISEYQRGGRDEQFF
cdr3_nt: TGTGCCATCAGTGAATATCAGCGGGGGGGAAGGGATGAGCAGTTCTTC

d_call: .
j_call: TRBJ2-6
clone_size: few
v_call: TRBV4-2
cdr3_aa: CASSHSDISGANVLTF
cdr3_nt: TGTGCCAGCAGCCATTCCGACATCTCTGGGGCCAACGTCCTGACTTTC

d_call: .
j_call: TRBJ2-2
clone_size: .
v_call: TRBV5-1
cdr3_aa: CASSYGPVLGGTGELFF
cdr3_nt: TGCGCCAGCAGCTATGGCCCGGTCTTAGGGGGCACCGGGGAGCTGTTTTTT

d_call: .
j_call: TRBJ2-7
clone_size: .
v_call: TRBV7-7
cdr3_aa: CASSLAASYEQYF
cdr3_nt: TGTGCTAGCAGCTTAGCCGCTAGCTACGAGCAGTACTTC

d_call: .
j_call: TRBJ2-3
clone_size: .
v_call: TRBV19
cdr3_aa: CASRTANSVVTDTQYF
cdr3_nt: TGTGCCAGTAGGACAGCAAACTCTGTAGTGACAGATACGCAGTATTTT

d_call: .
j_call: TRBJ2-1
clone_size: .
v_call: TRBV24-1
cdr3_aa: CATSDLNRVGQFF
cdr3_nt: TGTGCCACCAGTGATTTAAACAGGGTGGGGCAGTTCTTC

d_call: .
j_call: TRBJ1-6
clone_size: .
v_call: TRBV7-9
cdr3_aa: CASSLSRDSPLHF
cdr3_nt: TGTGCCAGCAGCTTATCACGGGATTCACCCCTCCACTTT

d_call: TRBD2
j_call: TRBJ2-5
clone_size: .
v_call: TRBV5-1
cdr3_aa: CASSFGLAGGPGKETQYF
cdr3_nt: TGCGCCAGCAGCTTCGGACTAGCGGGGGGTCCTGGCAAAGAGACCCAGTACTTC

d_call: TRBD2
j_call: TRBJ2-1
clone_size: .
v_call: TRBV19
cdr3_aa: CASSILAGNEQFF
cdr3_nt: TGTGCCAGTAGTATCCTAGCGGGCAATGAGCAGTTCTTC

d_call: .
j_call: TRBJ1-2
clone_size: .
v_call: TRBV28
cdr3_aa: CAGSSGPWNYGYTF
cdr3_nt: TGTGCCGGCTCCTCAGGGCCCTGGAACTATGGCTACACCTTC

d_call: TRBD1
j_call: TRBJ1-2
clone_size: .
v_call: TRBV6-5
cdr3_aa: CATGGTGGRGYTF
cdr3_nt: TGTGCCACTGGGGGGACAGGGGGTCGTGGCTACACCTTC

d_call: TRBD1
j_call: TRBJ2-7
clone_size: .
v_call: TRBV5-1
cdr3_aa: CASSLVGTASYEQYF
cdr3_nt: TGCGCCAGCAGCTTGGTAGGGACAGCCTCCTACGAGCAGTACTTC

d_call: .
j_call: TRBJ1-1
clone_size: .
v_call: TRBV6-2/TRBV6-3
cdr3_aa: CASSYSLQGQAFF
cdr3_nt: TGTGCCAGCAGTTACTCTCTTCAGGGCCAAGCTTTCTTT

d_call: TRBD1
j_call: TRBJ2-2
clone_size: few
v_call: TRBV7-9
cdr3_aa: CASSHGQGNTGELFF
cdr3_nt: TGTGCCAGCAGCCACGGACAGGGTAACACCGGGGAGCTGTTTTTT

d_call: .
j_call: TRBJ1-2
clone_size: .
v_call: TRBV6-6
cdr3_aa: CASSYRGDLYGYTF
cdr3_nt: TGTGCCAGCAGTTATCGAGGAGACCTCTATGGCTACACCTTC

d_call: .
j_call: TRBJ2-4
clone_size: .
v_call: TRBV5-1
cdr3_aa: CASRDDRLAKNIQYF
cdr3_nt: TGCGCCAGCAGGGACGACAGACTAGCCAAAAACATTCAGTACTTC

d_call: .
j_call: TRBJ2-1
clone_size: once
v_call: TRBV5-1
cdr3_aa: CASSLEGRASYNEQFF
cdr3_nt: TGCGCCAGCAGCTTGGAGGGCAGGGCCTCCTACAATGAGCAGTTCTTC

d_call: TRBD1
j_call: TRBJ2-2
clone_size: .
v_call: TRBV2
cdr3_aa: CASRGTVNTGELFF
cdr3_nt: TGTGCCAGCAGGGGGACAGTAAACACCGGGGAGCTGTTTTTT

d_call: .
j_call: TRBJ1-1
clone_size: .
v_call: TRBV7-2
cdr3_aa: CASSLTQGNTEAFF
cdr3_nt: TGTGCCAGCAGCTTAACTCAGGGGAACACTGAAGCTTTCTTT

d_call: .
j_call: TRBJ1-2
clone_size: .
v_call: TRBV7-9
cdr3_aa: CASSSLGSNYGYTF
cdr3_nt: TGTGCCAGCAGCTCCCTGGGCAGTAACTATGGCTACACCTTC

d_call: TRBD1
j_call: TRBJ1-6
clone_size: .
v_call: TRBV5-4
cdr3_aa: CASSLDSTGLNSPLHF
cdr3_nt: TGTGCCAGCAGCTTGGACTCGACAGGGTTGAATTCACCCCTCCACTTT

d_call: TRBD1
j_call: TRBJ2-5
clone_size: .
v_call: TRBV19
cdr3_aa: CASSIGQGAGETQYF
cdr3_nt: TGTGCCAGTAGTATAGGCCAGGGGGCCGGAGAGACCCAGTACTTC

d_call: .
j_call: TRBJ2-7
clone_size: .
v_call: TRBV15
cdr3_aa: CATSRSPAQGYEQYF
cdr3_nt: TGTGCCACCAGCAGGTCGCCTGCCCAGGGCTACGAGCAGTACTTC

d_call: .
j_call: TRBJ1-2
clone_size: .
v_call: TRBV4-3
cdr3_aa: CASSQGSVPRGYGYTF
cdr3_nt: TGCGCCAGCAGCCAAGGTAGTGTCCCGAGAGGCTATGGCTACACCTTC

d_call: TRBD1
j_call: TRBJ2-5
clone_size: .
v_call: TRBV19
cdr3_aa: CASMDRGHKTQYF
cdr3_nt: TGTGCCAGTATGGACAGGGGGCACAAGACCCAGTACTTC

d_call: TRBD1
j_call: TRBJ2-3
clone_size: .
v_call: TRBV15
cdr3_aa: CATSRADRVGPDTQYF
cdr3_nt: TGTGCCACCAGCAGAGCGGACAGGGTCGGCCCAGATACGCAGTATTTT